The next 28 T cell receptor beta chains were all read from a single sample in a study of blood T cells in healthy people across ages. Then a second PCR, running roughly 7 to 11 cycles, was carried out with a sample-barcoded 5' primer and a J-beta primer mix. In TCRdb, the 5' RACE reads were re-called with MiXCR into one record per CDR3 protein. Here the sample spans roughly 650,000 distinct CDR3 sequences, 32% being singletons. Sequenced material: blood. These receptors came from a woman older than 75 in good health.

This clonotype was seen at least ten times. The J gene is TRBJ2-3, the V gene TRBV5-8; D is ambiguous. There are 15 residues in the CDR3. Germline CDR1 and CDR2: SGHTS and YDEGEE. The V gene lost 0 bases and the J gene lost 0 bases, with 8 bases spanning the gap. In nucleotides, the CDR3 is TGTGCCAGCAGCTTGGCAGGAACTAGCACAGATACGCAGTATTTT. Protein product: CASSLAGTSTDTQYF.

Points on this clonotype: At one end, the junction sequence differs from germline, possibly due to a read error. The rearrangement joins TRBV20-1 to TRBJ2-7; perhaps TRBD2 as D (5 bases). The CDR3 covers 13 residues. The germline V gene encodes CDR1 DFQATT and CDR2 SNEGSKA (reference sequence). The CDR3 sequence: CGARPDSSYEQYF. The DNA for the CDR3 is TGCGGTGCTAGACCGGACTCCTCCTACGAGCAGTACTTC.

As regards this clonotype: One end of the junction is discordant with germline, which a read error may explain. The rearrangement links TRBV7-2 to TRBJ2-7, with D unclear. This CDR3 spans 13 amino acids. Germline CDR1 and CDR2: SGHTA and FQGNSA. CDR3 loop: CASSLGRSHEQYF. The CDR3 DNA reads TGCGCCAGCAGCTTGGGCAGATCCCACGAGCAGTACTTC.

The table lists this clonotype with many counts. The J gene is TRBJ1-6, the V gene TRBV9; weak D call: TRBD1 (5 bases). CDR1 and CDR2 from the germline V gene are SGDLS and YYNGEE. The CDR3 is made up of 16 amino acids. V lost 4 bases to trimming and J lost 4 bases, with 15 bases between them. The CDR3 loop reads CASSPHRDPYNSPLHF. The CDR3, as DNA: TGTGCCAGCAGCCCGCACCGGGACCCATATAATTCACCCCTCCACTTT.

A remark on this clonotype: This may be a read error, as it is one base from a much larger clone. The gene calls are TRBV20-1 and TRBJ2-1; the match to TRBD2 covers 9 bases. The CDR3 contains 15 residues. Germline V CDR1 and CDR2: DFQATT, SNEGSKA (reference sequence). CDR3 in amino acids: CSAMPIAGAYNGQFF. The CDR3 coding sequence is TGCAGTGCGATGCCAATAGCGGGGGCCTACAATGGGCAGTTCTTC.

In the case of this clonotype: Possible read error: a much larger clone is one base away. CDR3 DNA: TGCGCCAGCAGTGAGCCTGACAGATTGAGCTCCTACAATGAGCAGTACTTC. This translates into CASSEPDRLSSYNEQYF. This chain links TRBV10-2 with TRBJ2-1; D possibly corresponds to TRBD1 (5 bases). The J call could be wrong; TRBJ2-7 is a better fit for the DNA end. Germline-derived CDR1 and CDR2 are WSHSY and SAAADI. The CDR3 length is 17 residues.

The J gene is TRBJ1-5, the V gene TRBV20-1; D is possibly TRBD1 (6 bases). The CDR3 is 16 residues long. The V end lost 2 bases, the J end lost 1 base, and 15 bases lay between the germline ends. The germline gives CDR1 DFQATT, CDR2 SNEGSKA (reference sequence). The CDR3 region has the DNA TGCAGTGCTAGATCCGGGGGCGCGAGAAGCAATCAGCCCCAGCATTTT. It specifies CSARSGGARSNQPQHF.

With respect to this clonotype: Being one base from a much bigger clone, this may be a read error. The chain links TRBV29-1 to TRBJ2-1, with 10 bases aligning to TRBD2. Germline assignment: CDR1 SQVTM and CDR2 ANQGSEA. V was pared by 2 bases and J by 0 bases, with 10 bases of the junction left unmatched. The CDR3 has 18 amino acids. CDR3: CSVEPRLAGSRSYNEQFF. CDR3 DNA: TGCAGCGTTGAACCAAGACTAGCGGGTTCCCGCTCCTACAATGAGCAGTTCTTC.

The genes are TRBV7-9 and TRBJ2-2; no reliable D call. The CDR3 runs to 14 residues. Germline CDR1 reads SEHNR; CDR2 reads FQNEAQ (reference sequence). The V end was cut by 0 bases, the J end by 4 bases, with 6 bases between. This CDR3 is CASSLAFSTGELFF. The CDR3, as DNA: TGTGCCAGCAGCTTAGCCTTTTCCACCGGGGAGCTGTTTTTT. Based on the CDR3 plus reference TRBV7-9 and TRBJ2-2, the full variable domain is DTGVSQNPRHKITKRGQNVTFRCDPISEHNRLYWYRQTLGQGPEFLTYFQNEAQLEKSRLLSDRFSAERPKGSFSTLEIQRTEQGDSAMYLCASSLAFSTGELFFGEGSRLTVL.

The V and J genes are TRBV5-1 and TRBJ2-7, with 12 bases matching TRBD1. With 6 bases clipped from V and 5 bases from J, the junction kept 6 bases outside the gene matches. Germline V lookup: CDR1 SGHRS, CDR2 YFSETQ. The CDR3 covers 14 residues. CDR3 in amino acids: CASKRGQGAHEQYF. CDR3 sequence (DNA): TGCGCCAGCAAAAGGGGACAGGGGGCCCACGAGCAGTACTTC.

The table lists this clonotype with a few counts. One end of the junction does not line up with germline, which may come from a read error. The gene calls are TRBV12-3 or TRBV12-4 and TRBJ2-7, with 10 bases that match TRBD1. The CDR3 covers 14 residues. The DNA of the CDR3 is TGTGCCGGCAGTTTGGGGACAGGGGTTTACGAGCAGTACTTC. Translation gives CAGSLGTGVYEQYF.

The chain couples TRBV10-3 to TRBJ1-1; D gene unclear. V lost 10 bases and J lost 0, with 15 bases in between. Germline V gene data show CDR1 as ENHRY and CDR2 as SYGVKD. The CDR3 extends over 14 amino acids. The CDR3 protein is CATGWETLNTEAFF. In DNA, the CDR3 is TGTGCCACTGGGTGGGAGACTTTGAACACTGAAGCTTTCTTT.

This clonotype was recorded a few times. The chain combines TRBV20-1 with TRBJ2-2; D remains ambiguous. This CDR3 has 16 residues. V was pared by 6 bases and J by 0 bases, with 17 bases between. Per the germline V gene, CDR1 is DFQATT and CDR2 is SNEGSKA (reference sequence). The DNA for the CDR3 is TGCAGTGCACGTCGGGCACAAACATCGAACACCGGGGAGCTGTTTTTT. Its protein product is CSARRAQTSNTGELFF.

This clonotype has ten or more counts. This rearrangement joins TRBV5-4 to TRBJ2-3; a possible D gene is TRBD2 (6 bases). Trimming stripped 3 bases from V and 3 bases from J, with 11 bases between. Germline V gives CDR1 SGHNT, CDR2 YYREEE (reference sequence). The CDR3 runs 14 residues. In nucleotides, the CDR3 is TGTGCCAGCAGCTCTCGGGGGTGGACAGATACGCAGTATTTT. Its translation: CASSSRGWTDTQYF.

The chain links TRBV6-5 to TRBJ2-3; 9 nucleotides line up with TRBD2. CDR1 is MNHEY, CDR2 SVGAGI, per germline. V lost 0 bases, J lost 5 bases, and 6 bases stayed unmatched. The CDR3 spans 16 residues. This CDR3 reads CASSYSAGGAQDTQYF. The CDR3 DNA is TGTGCCAGCAGTTACTCGGCGGGGGGGGCCCAAGATACGCAGTATTTT.

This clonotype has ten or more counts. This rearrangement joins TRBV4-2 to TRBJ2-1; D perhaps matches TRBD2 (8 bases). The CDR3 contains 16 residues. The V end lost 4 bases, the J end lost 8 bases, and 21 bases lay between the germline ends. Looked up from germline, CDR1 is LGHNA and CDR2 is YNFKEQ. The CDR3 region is CASSRTGTRGRDEQFF. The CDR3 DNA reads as TGTGCCAGCAGCCGTACCGGGACTAGGGGGCGCGATGAGCAGTTCTTC.

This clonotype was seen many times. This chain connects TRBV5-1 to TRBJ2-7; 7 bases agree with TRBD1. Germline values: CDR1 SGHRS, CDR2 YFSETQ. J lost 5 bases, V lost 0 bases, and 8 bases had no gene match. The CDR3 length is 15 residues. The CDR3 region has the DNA TGCGCCAGCAGCTTGGCTTCTAACAGGGGCGACGAGCAGTACTTC. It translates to CASSLASNRGDEQYF. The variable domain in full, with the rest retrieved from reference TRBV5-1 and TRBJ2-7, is KAGVTQTPRYLIKTRGQQVTLSCSPISGHRSVSWYQQTPGQGLQFLFEYFSETQRNKGNFPGRFSGRQFSNSRSEMNVSTLELGDSALYLCASSLASNRGDEQYFGPGTRLTVT.

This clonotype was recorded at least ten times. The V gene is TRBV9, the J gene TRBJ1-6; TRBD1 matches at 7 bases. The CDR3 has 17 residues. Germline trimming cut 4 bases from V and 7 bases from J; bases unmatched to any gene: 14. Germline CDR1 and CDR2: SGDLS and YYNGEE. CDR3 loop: CASSPTPGGTENSPLHF. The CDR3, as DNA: TGTGCCAGCAGCCCGACCCCAGGGGGGACAGAAAATTCACCCCTCCACTTT.

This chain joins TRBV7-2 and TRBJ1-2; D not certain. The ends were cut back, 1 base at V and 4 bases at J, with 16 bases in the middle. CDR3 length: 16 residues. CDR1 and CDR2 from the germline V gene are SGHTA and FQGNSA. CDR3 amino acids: CASSLGSTNWGYGYTF. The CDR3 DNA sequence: TGTGCCAGCAGCTTAGGATCCACTAATTGGGGCTATGGCTACACCTTC.

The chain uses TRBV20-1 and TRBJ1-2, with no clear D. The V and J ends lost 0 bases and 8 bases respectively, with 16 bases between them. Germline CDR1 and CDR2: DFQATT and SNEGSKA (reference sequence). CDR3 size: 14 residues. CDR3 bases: TGCAGTGCTAGAGACCGGGCCCAGATTGGGGGCTACACCTTC. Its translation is CSARDRAQIGGYTF.

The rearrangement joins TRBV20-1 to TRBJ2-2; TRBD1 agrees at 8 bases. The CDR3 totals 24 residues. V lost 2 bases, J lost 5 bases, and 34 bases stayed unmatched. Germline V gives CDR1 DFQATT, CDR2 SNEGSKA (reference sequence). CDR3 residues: CSARSRRGEDRGFELCRETGELFF. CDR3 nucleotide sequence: TGCAGTGCTAGATCTCGGCGCGGTGAAGACAGGGGATTTGAGTTGTGCCGCGAGACCGGGGAGCTGTTTTTT.

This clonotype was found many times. As DNA, the CDR3 is TGTGCCAGCAGTTTGAGGGTGGGGGCGGTGAACACTGAAGCTTTCTTT. Its translation is CASSLRVGAVNTEAFF. V is TRBV27 and J is TRBJ1-1; D might be TRBD1 (6 bases). Per germline, CDR1 MNHEY and CDR2 SMNVEV (reference sequence). The V and J ends lost 3 bases and 0 bases respectively, with 14 bases between them. The CDR3 covers 16 residues.

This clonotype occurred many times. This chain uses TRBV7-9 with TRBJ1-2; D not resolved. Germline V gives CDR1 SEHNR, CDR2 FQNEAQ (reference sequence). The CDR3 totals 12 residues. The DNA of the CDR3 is TGTGCTTGGTTTTTGGACTCCTATGGCTACACCTTC. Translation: CAWFLDSYGYTF.

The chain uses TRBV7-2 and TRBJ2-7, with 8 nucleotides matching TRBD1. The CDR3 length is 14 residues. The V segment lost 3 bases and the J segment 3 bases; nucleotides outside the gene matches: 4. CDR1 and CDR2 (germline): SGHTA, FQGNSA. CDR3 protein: CASSLAGGNYEQYF. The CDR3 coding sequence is TGTGCCAGCAGCTTGGCAGGGGGCAACTACGAGCAGTACTTC.

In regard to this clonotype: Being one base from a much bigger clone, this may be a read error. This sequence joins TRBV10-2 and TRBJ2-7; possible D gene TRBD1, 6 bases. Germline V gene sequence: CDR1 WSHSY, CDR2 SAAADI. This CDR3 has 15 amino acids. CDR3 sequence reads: CASSETATGHYEQHF. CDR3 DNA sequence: TGCGCCAGCAGCGAGACAGCGACAGGACACTACGAGCAGCACTTC.

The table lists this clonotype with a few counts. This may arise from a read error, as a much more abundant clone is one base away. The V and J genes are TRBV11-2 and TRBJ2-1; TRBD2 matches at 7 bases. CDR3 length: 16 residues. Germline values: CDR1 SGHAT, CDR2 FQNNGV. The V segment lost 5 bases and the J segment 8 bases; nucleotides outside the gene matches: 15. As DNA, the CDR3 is TGTGCCAGCAGCCTCAGACGAGCGGGACGGTGGGATGAGCAGTTCTTC. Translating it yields CASSLRRAGRWDEQFF.

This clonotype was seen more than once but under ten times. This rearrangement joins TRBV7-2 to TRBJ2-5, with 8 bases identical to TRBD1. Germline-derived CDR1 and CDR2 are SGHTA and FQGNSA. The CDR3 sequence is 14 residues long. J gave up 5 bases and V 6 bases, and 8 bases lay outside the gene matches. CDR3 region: CASSTQGAGETQYF. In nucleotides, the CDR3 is TGTGCCAGCAGTACCCAGGGGGCGGGGGAGACCCAGTACTTC.

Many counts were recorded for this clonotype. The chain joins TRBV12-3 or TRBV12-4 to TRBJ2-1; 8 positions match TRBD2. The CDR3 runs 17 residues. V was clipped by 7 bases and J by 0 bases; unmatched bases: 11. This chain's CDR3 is CASIGIAGPTSYNEQFF. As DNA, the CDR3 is TGTGCCAGCATAGGGATAGCGGGGCCGACCTCCTACAATGAGCAGTTCTTC.